This TCR beta chain was recorded in a study of cytomegalovirus exposure and HLA in healthy donors. Broader study findings: The listing of 150 to 200 TCR beta chains classed them as cytomegalovirus-associated. Through in vitro validation, a few CMV-associated chains were shown to be specific for CMV antigens. The classifier reportedly diagnosed cytomegalovirus status with high specificity and sensitivity.

The protocol was immunoSEQ multiplex PCR, while the TCRdb copy is restricted to in-frame clones and leaves out a portion. This repertoire shows 150,000 to 200,000 clones, around 85% found once; its top ten account for about 6%. The donors belonged to the approximately 110-subject validation cohort, separate from the approximately 670-subject first cohort. On this clone itself: The antigen is unknown.

The CDR3 covers 15 residues. The sequencing input was PBMCs. J is TRBJ1-4 and V is TRBV21-1; the listed D gene, TRBD1, was not tested against the DNA. TRBV21-1 corresponds to a pseudogene. This TCR was sampled from a woman aged 25 to 39 in good health and CMV-seronegative. CDR3: CASSPRQTLNEKLFF. In nucleotides, the CDR3 is TGTGCCAGCAGCCCTCGACAGACACTTAATGAAAAACTGTTTTTT.